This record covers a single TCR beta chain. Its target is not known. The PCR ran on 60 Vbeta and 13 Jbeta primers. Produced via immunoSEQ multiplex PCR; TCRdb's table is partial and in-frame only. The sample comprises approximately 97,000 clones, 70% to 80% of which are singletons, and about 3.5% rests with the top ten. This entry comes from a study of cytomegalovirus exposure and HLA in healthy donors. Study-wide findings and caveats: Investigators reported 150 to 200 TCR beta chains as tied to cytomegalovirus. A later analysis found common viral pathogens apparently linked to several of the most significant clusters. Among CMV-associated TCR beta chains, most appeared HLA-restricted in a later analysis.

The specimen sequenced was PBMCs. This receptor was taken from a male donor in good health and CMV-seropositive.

The DNA for the CDR3 is TGTGCCAGCAGCGTTATTGAGGGGACCCAGTACTTC. This gives the protein CASSVIEGTQYF. V gene TRBV9 combines with J gene TRBJ2-5; weak D call: TRBD2 (5 bases). The germline V and J ends were trimmed by 2 bases and 7 bases, with 9 bases remaining between them. CDR1 and CDR2 (germline): SGDLS, YYNGEE. The CDR3 is 12 amino acids.